The 10 T cell receptor beta chains presented below share a single source sample, sequenced in a study of T cells after yellow fever vaccination (dated by TCRdb to between 2018 and 2021). The meaning of the sample's treatment or condition label: live attenuated yellow fever vaccine strain. The protocol used for the library was 5' RACE. Sequencing used an Illumina HiSeq 2500. The raw public data were reprocessed by TCRdb itself: fastp quality trimming at Q25, MiXCR clonotype calling, in-frame beta chains only. Each CDR3 protein gets just one entry, which takes the most common genes and DNA from the rows behind it. Recorded for this sample are some 96,000 distinct CDR3 sequences; over 8% of them occurred a single time. Over 15% of the sample belongs to the ten largest clones. The input for sequencing was CD8+ T cells not binding an NS4B(214-222) dextramer, sorted from PBMCs, taken approximately 16 days after the first yellow fever vaccination. The meaning of the sample's cell subset or site label: NS4B epitope dextramer-negative CD8 T cells. The receptors originated from a man aged 18-30 years who received the YFV17D yellow fever vaccine.

This clonotype was seen a handful of times. The chain is built from TRBV12-3 or TRBV12-4 and TRBJ2-3; D is uncertain. CDR3 size: 15 residues. Trimming took 9 bases from V and 0 from J, leaving 16 bases between them. CDR3 protein: CASQSSTSSTDTQYF. Written as DNA, the CDR3 is TGTGCCAGTCAGTCCTCCACCTCTAGCACAGATACGCAGTATTTT.

In its sample, this clonotype was seen many times. J is TRBJ1-2 and V is TRBV12-3 or TRBV12-4; D gene unclear. The CDR3 sequence is 14 residues long. V was pared by 0 bases and J by 8 bases, with 13 bases between. The CDR3 here is CASSLAVPLWGYTF. The CDR3 DNA follows: TGTGCCAGCAGTTTAGCCGTCCCCTTGTGGGGCTACACCTTC.

This clonotype was detected only a few times. The chain links TRBV7-2 to TRBJ2-5; 7 bases match TRBD2. In germline, CDR1 is SGHTA, CDR2 FQGNSA. This CDR3 has 16 amino acids. V shed 1 base, J shed 7 bases, and the junction held 12 bases outside the gene matches. This chain's CDR3 is CASSLGRGSLKSTQYF. CDR3 coding DNA: TGTGCCAGCAGCTTAGGGCGGGGGTCTCTAAAGTCGACCCAGTACTTC.

The rearrangement links TRBV7-4 to TRBJ1-4; tentatively, D is TRBD1 (5 bases). The V gene lost 5 bases and the J gene lost 7 bases, with 23 bases spanning the gap. The CDR3 contains 17 residues. Per germline, CDR1 SGHVT and CDR2 SQSDAQ. CDR3: CASSTLTNRGIREKLFF. The CDR3, as DNA: TGTGCCAGCAGCACACTAACTAACCGGGGCATCCGTGAAAAACTGTTTTTT.

V gene TRBV21-1 combines with J gene TRBJ2-3; the table's D call TRBD2 went unverified against the DNA. TRBV21-1 has pseudogene status. This CDR3 has 19 amino acids. The CDR3 loop is CASSKRNSGGLTSTDTQYF. CDR3 coding DNA: TGTGCCAGCAGCAAAAGGAACAGCGGGGGGCTCACTAGCACAGATACGCAGTATTTT.

The chain links TRBV5-1 to TRBJ2-1; 10 bases are a match to TRBD1. Germline V lookup: CDR1 SGHRS, CDR2 YFSETQ. This CDR3 has 18 residues. The V gene end was trimmed by 0 bases and the J gene end by 4 bases; junction bases not matched to a gene: 10. The CDR3 is CASSLVGLSDRGYNEQFF. DNA for the CDR3: TGCGCCAGCAGCTTGGTAGGGCTATCGGACAGGGGGTACAATGAGCAGTTCTTC. Using reference TRBV5-1 and TRBJ2-1 for the parts outside the CDR3, the full variable domain is KAGVTQTPRYLIKTRGQQVTLSCSPISGHRSVSWYQQTPGQGLQFLFEYFSETQRNKGNFPGRFSGRQFSNSRSEMNVSTLELGDSALYLCASSLVGLSDRGYNEQFFGPGTRLTVL.

The chain carries TRBV19 and TRBJ2-3; D is perhaps TRBD2 (5 bases). V lost 7 bases to trimming and J lost 1 base, with 18 bases between them. Per germline, CDR1 LNHDA and CDR2 SQIVND (reference sequence). The CDR3 covers 16 residues. CDR3 residues: CASTSRPGYRTDTQYF. The CDR3 DNA follows: TGTGCCAGTACCTCACGCCCGGGATATCGCACAGATACGCAGTATTTT.

J is TRBJ1-2 and V is TRBV28, with 8 bases matching TRBD1. Looked up from germline, CDR1 is MDHEN and CDR2 is SYDVKM. This CDR3 is built from 16 residues. V lost 3 bases and J lost 5; bases outside the gene matches: 11. The CDR3 nucleotides read TGTGCCAGCAGTTTTGGGACAAGGACAGGGCCGTATGGCTACACCTTC. Residues: CASSFGTRTGPYGYTF.

This clonotype was seen a handful of times. V usage is TRBV9 and J usage is TRBJ2-6; D tentatively fits TRBD1 or TRBD2 (5 bases each). CDR1 is SGDLS and CDR2 is YYNGEE in the germline V gene. The CDR3 sequence is 13 residues long. Deletions cut 8 bases from V and 2 bases from J, with 8 bases between. CDR3 sequence (DNA): TGTGCCAGTAGGGACCCTGGGGCCAACGTCCTGACTTTC. Amino acids: CASRDPGANVLTF.

The V gene is TRBV6-2 or TRBV6-3, the J gene TRBJ1-1; the D is unclear. This CDR3 is 14 amino acids long. The germline CDR1 and CDR2 sequences are MNHEY and SVGEGT. Trimming shortened V by 8 bases and J by 2 bases, and 15 bases separated the two germline ends. The CDR3 bases are TGTGCCAGCGGCACTCGGACCGTCAACACTGAAGCTTTCTTT. Its protein is CASGTRTVNTEAFF.